This is a list of T cell receptor beta chains from one sample in a study of blood T cell repertoires in COVID-19. Assay used: immunoSEQ multiplex PCR; TCRdb lists only in-frame clones, some missing. This table holds 540,000 or so clones, around nine tenths found once. Sequenced sample: peripheral blood. These receptor sequences come from a woman between 45 and 65 years old with COVID-19, enrolled during active disease. CDR3s include the opening cysteine and the closing phenylalanine or tryptophan. Each record gives: clone size, J gene, D gene, V gene, CDR3 length, CDR3 DNA, CDR3 protein. The D gene is left open where the match is weak. Size is stated for part of the rows, as once, few or many counts, or as a class when the clone is expanded.

size: few; J: TRBJ2-7; D: NA; V: TRBV6-1; length: 13; DNA: TGTGCCAGCAGTGAAGCGCAGGCCTACGAGCAGTACTTC; CDR3: CASSEAQAYEQYF
size: NA; J: TRBJ1-1; D: TRBD1; V: TRBV7-9; length: 15; DNA: TGTGCCAGCAGCCCAAGGACAGGGAGGAACACTGAAGCTTTCTTT; CDR3: CASSPRTGRNTEAFF
size: NA; J: TRBJ1-6; D: NA; V: TRBV5-8; length: 12; DNA: TGTGCCAGCAGCTTGGGTCCGTCACCCCTCCACTTT; CDR3: CASSLGPSPLHF
size: NA; J: TRBJ2-3; D: TRBD2; V: TRBV12-5; length: 15; DNA: TGTGCTAGTGGTTTGGGGACTAGACGAACAGATACGCAGTATTTT; CDR3: CASGLGTRRTDTQYF
size: NA; J: TRBJ1-1; D: TRBD1; V: TRBV10-2; length: 14; DNA: TGCGCCAGCAGCCCCGGGACAGGGGGCTATGAAGCTTTCTTT; CDR3: CASSPGTGGYEAFF
size: NA; J: TRBJ1-1; D: TRBD1; V: TRBV4-1; length: 18; DNA: TGCGCCAGCAGCCGCACGGACAGGGCCTTCAAAGTGAACACTGAAGCTTTCTTT; CDR3: CASSRTDRAFKVNTEAFF
size: NA; J: TRBJ1-2; D: TRBD1; V: TRBV11-2; length: 13; DNA: TGTGCCAGCAGGGGACAGGTACACTATGGCTACACCTTC; CDR3: CASRGQVHYGYTF
size: NA; J: TRBJ2-1; D: NA; V: TRBV5-1; length: 15; DNA: TGCGCCAGCAGCTCCCGGGACTTCTCCTACAATGAGCAGTTCTTC; CDR3: CASSSRDFSYNEQFF
size: once; J: TRBJ1-1; D: NA; V: TRBV11-3; length: 14; DNA: TGTGCCAGCAGCTTAGACGCGGGGAACACTGAAGCTTTCTTT; CDR3: CASSLDAGNTEAFF
size: NA; J: TRBJ2-1; D: TRBD2; V: TRBV5-1; length: 16; DNA: TGCGCCAGCAGCTTGGCATTTCTAGCGGGGGGCAACGAGCAGTTCTTC; CDR3: CASSLAFLAGGNEQFF
size: NA; J: TRBJ1-5; D: NA; V: TRBV19; length: 12; DNA: TGTGCCAGTAGTATTCAGTATCAGCCCCAGCATTTT; CDR3: CASSIQYQPQHF
size: NA; J: TRBJ1-1; D: NA; V: TRBV7-9; length: 13; DNA: TGTGCCAGCAGCTCCTTGGGGGGGCACGAAGCTTTCTTT; CDR3: CASSSLGGHEAFF
size: NA; J: TRBJ1-4; D: NA; V: TRBV28; length: 17; DNA: TGTGCCAGCAGTTATCGTCCGGGACTGCGGGGTGGCGAAAAACTGTTTTTT; CDR3: CASSYRPGLRGGEKLFF
size: NA; J: TRBJ2-5; D: TRBD2; V: TRBV4-1; length: 15; DNA: TGCGCCAGCAGCCAAGATGGGCTAGCGGGAGAGACCCAGTACTTC; CDR3: CASSQDGLAGETQYF
size: NA; J: TRBJ2-5; D: TRBD1; V: TRBV3-1/TRBV3-2; length: 13; DNA: TGTGCCAGCAGCTCACAGGGGTTGGAGACCCAGTACTTC; CDR3: CASSSQGLETQYF
size: NA; J: TRBJ1-1; D: NA; V: TRBV5-5; length: 18; DNA: TGTGCCAGCAGCGCCCCGGGACGGGGTGGGACTTTTAGGGCTGAAGCTTTCTTT; CDR3: CASSAPGRGGTFRAEAFF
size: NA; J: TRBJ1-1; D: NA; V: TRBV5-6; length: 15; DNA: TGTGCCAGCAGCTGGGGGGGCGGAGGGGGCACTGAAGCTTTCTTT; CDR3: CASSWGGGGGTEAFF
size: NA; J: TRBJ2-2; D: NA; V: TRBV24-1; length: 11; DNA: TGTGCCACCAGTTCGGTCGGGGAGCTGTTTTTT; CDR3: CATSSVGELFF
size: few; J: TRBJ2-7; D: TRBD1; V: TRBV5-5; length: 12; DNA: TGTGCCAGCAGCTGGACAGGGGACGAGCAGTACTTC; CDR3: CASSWTGDEQYF
size: NA; J: TRBJ2-2; D: TRBD2; V: TRBV5-1; length: 14; DNA: TGCGCCAGCAGCTTGGAGACTAGCGTCCGGGAGCTGTTTTTT; CDR3: CASSLETSVRELFF
size: NA; J: TRBJ2-7; D: NA; V: TRBV11-2; length: 12; DNA: TGTGCCAGCAGCCCCAGGTGGTACGAGCAGTACTTC; CDR3: CASSPRWYEQYF
size: NA; J: TRBJ1-2; D: NA; V: TRBV19; length: 12; DNA: TGTGCCAGTACCAAGGGGGGGTTTGGCTACACCTTC; CDR3: CASTKGGFGYTF
size: NA; J: TRBJ2-2; D: TRBD1; V: TRBV7-2; length: 16; DNA: TGTGCCAGCAGCCTCCAACAGGGGGCGAGGTTCGGGGAGCTGTTTTTT; CDR3: CASSLQQGARFGELFF
size: NA; J: TRBJ1-6; D: NA; V: TRBV2; length: 15; DNA: TGTGCCAGCAGTGCACGACAGGTTGGCGTTTCATCCCTCCACTTT; CDR3: CASSARQVGVSSLHF
size: NA; J: TRBJ2-7; D: TRBD2; V: TRBV6-5; length: 13; DNA: TGTGCCAGCGGAAGGACTAGCGTTCACGAGCAGTACTTC; CDR3: CASGRTSVHEQYF
size: NA; J: TRBJ1-5; D: NA; V: TRBV27; length: 14; DNA: TGTGCCAGCAGTCCGAATGCGGGCAATCAGCCCCAGCATTTT; CDR3: CASSPNAGNQPQHF
size: NA; J: TRBJ2-3; D: TRBD2; V: TRBV10-3; length: 17; DNA: TGTGCCATTTCCGGAGCGGGAGAGAACGTGCGCACAGATACGCAGTATTTT; CDR3: CAISGAGENVRTDTQYF
size: NA; J: TRBJ1-1; D: TRBD1; V: TRBV2; length: 11; DNA: TGTGCCAGCAGCGCGACAGGGACGGCTTTCTTT; CDR3: CASSATGTAFF